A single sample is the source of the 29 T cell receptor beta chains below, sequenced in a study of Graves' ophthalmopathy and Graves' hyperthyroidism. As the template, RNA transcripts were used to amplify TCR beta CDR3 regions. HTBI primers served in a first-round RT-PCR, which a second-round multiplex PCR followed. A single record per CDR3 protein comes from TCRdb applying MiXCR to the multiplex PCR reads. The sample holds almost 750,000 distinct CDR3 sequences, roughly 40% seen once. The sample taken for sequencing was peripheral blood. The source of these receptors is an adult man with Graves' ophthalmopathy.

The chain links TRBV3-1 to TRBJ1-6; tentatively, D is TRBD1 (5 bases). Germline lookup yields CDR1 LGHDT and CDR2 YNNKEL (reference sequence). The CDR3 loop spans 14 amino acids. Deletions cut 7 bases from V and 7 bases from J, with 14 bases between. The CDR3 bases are TGTGCCAGCACCTGGGGGGGGAAGAATTCACCCCTCCACTTT. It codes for CASTWGGKNSPLHF.

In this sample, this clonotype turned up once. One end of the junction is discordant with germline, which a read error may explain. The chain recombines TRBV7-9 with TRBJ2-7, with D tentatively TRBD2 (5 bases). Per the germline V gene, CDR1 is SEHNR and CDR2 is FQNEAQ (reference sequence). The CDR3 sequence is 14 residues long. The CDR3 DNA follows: TGCGCCAGCAGCCAAGAGCGGATTTCCTACGAGCAGTACTTC. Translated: CASSQERISYEQYF.

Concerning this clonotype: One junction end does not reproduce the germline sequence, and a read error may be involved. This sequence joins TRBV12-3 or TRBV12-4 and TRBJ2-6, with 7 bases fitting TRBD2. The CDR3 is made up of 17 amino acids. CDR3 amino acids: CASSQRGSFSGASVLTF. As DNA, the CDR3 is TGTGCCAGCAGTCAGCGGGGTTCTTTTTCTGGGGCCAGCGTCCTGACTTTC.

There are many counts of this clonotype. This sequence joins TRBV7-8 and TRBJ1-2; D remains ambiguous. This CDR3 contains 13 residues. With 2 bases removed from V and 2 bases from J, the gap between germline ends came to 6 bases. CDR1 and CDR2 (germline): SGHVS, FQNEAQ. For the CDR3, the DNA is TGTGCCAGCAGCTTAACAGAGAACTATGGCTACACCTTC. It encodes CASSLTENYGYTF.

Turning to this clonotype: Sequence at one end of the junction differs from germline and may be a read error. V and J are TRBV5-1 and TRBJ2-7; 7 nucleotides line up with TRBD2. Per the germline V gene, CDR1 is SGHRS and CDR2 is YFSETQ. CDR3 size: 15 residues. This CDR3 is CTSSLAAGVSYEQYF. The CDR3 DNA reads TGCACCAGCAGCTTGGCTGCGGGGGTTTCCTACGAGCAGTACTTC. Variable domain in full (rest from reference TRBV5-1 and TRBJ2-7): KAGVTQTPRYLIKTRGQQVTLSCSPISGHRSVSWYQQTPGQGLQFLFEYFSETQRNKGNFPGRFSGRQFSNSRSEMNVSTLELGDSALYLCTSSLAAGVSYEQYFGPGTRLTVT.

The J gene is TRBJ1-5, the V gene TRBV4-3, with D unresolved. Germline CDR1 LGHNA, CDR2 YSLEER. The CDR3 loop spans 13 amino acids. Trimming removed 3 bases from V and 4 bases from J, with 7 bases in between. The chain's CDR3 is CASSQDLNQPQHF. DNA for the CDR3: TGCGCCAGCAGCCAGGATCTTAATCAGCCCCAGCATTTT.

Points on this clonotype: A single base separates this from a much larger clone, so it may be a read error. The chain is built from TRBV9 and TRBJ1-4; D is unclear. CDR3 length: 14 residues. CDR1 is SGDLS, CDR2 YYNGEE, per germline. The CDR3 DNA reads TGTGTCAGCAGCTTCGCAGCAACTAATGAAAAACTGTTTTTT. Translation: CVSSFAATNEKLFF.

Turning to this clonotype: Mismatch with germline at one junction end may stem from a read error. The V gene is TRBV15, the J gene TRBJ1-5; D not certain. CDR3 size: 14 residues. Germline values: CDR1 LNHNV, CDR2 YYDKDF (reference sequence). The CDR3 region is CATSGRIGNQPRHF. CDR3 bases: TGTGCCACCAGCGGGCGGATTGGCAATCAGCCCCGGCATTTT.

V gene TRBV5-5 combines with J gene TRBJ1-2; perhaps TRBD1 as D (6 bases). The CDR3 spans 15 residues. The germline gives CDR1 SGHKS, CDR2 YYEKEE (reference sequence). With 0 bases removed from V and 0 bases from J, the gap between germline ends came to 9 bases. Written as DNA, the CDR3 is TGTGCCAGCAGCTTGGGACAGGAAACTAACTATGGCTACACCTTC. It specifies CASSLGQETNYGYTF.

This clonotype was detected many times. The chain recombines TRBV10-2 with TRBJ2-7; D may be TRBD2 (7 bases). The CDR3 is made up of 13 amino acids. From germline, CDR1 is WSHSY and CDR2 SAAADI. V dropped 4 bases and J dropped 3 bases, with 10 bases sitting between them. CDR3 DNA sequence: TGCGCCAGCAGTGTGGGGGGGCTCTACGAGCAGTACTTC. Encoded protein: CASSVGGLYEQYF.

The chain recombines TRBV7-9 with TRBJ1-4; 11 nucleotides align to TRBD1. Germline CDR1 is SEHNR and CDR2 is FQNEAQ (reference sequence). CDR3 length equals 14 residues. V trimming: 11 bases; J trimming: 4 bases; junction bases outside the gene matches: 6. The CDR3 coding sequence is TGTGCCGGCGGACAGGGGGCGGTTAATGAAAAACTGTTTTTT. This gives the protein CAGGQGAVNEKLFF.

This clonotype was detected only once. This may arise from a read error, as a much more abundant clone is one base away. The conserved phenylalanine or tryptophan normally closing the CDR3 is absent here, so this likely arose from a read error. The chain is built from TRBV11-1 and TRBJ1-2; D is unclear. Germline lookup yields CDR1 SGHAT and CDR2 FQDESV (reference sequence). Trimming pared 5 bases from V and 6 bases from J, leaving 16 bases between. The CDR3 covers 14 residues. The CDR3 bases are TGTGCCAGCAGCCGTCCGCCCGGCGATCATGGCTACACCCTC. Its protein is CASSRPPGDHGYTL.

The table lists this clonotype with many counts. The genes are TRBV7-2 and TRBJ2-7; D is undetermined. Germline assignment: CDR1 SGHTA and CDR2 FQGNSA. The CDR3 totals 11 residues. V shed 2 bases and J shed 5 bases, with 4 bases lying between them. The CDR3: CASSLKHEQYF. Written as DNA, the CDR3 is TGTGCCAGCAGCTTAAAACACGAGCAGTACTTC.

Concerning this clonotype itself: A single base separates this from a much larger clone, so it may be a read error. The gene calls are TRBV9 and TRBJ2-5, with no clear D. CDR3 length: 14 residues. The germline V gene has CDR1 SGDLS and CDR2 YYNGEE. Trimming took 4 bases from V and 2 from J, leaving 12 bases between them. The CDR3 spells CASSTIGRQETQYF. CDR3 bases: TGTGCCAGCAGCACCATCGGAAGACAAGAGACCCAGTACTTC.

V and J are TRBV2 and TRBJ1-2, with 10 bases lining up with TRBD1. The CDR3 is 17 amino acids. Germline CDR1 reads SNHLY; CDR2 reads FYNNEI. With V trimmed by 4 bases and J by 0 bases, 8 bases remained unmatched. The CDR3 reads CASSVPDRGYPNYGYTF. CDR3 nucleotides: TGTGCCAGCAGTGTACCGGACAGGGGGTATCCTAACTATGGCTACACCTTC.

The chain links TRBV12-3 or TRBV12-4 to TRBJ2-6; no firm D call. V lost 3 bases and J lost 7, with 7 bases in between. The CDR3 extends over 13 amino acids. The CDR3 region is CASSLGLANVLTF. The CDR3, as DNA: TGTGCCAGCAGTTTGGGGTTAGCCAACGTCCTGACTTTC.

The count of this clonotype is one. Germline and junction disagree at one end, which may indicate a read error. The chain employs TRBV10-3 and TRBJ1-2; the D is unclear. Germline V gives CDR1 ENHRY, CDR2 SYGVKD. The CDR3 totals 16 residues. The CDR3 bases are TGTGCCAGCAGTTTATTGGGCTTAGAAGCTAACTATGGCTACACCTTC. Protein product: CASSLLGLEANYGYTF.

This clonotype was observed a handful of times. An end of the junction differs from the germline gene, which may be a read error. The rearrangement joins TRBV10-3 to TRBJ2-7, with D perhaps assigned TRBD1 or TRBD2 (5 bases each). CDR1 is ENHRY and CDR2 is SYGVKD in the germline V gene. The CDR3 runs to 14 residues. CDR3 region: CASSPDGTSYEQYF. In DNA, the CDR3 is TGTGCCAGCAGTCCCGACGGGACGAGCTACGAGCAGTACTTC.

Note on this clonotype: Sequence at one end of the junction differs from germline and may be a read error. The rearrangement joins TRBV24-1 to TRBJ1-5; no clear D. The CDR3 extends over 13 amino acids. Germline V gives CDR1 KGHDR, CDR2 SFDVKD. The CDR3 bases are TGTGCCAGCAGTGACCCAAGGAGAGGGCCCCAGCATTTT. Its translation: CASSDPRRGPQHF.

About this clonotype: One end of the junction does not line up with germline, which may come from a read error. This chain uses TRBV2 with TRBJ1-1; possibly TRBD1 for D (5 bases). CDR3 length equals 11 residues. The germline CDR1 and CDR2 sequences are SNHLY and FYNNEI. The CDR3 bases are TGTGCCAGCAGGGGGGGACCGAGGGAACTTTTT. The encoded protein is CASRGGPRELF.

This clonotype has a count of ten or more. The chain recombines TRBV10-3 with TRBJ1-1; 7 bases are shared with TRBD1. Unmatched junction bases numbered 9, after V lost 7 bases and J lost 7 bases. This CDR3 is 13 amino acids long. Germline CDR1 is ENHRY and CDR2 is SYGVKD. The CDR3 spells CAIKRQGKGEAFF. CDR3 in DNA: TGTGCCATCAAAAGACAGGGTAAAGGTGAAGCTTTCTTT.

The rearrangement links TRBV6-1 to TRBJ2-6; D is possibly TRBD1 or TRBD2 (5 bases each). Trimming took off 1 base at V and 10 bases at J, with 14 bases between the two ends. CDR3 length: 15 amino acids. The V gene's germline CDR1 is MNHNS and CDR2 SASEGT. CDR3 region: CASSEEGRGFNVLTF. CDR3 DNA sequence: TGTGCCAGCAGTGAAGAGGGACGCGGCTTTAACGTCCTGACTTTC.

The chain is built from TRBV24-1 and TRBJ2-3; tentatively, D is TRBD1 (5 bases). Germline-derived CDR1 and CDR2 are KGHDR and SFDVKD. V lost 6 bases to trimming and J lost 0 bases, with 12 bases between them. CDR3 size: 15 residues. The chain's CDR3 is CATSKGPSSTDTQYF. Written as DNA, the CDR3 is TGTGCCACCAGTAAGGGGCCGTCTAGCACAGATACGCAGTATTTT.

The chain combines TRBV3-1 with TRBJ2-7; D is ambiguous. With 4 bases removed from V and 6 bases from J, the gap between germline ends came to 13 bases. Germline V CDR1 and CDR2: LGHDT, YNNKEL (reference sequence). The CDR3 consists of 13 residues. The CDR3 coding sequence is TGTGCCAGCAGCCCACGCCCCTACCTCGAGCAGTACTTC. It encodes CASSPRPYLEQYF.

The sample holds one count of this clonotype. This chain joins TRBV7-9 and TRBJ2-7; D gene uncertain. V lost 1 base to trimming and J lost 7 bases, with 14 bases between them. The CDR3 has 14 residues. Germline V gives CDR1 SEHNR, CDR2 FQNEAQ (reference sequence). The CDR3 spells CASSLEGNWGEQYF. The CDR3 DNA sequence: TGTGCCAGCAGCTTAGAAGGAAACTGGGGAGAGCAGTACTTC.

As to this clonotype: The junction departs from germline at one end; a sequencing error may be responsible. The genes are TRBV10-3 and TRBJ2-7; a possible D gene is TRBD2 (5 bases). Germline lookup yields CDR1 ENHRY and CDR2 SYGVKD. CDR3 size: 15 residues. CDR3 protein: CASSSETGRVYEQYF. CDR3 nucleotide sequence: TGTGCCAGCAGTTCCGAGACGGGAAGGGTTTACGAGCAGTACTTC.

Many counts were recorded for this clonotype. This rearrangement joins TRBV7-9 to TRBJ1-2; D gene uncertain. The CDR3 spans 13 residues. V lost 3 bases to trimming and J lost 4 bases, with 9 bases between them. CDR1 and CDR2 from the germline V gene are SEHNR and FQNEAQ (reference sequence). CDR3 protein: CASSLGQRYGYTF. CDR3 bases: TGTGCCAGCAGCTTGGGCCAACGCTATGGCTACACCTTC. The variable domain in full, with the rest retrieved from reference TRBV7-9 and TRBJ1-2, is DTGVSQNPRHKITKRGQNVTFRCDPISEHNRLYWYRQTLGQGPEFLTYFQNEAQLEKSRLLSDRFSAERPKGSFSTLEIQRTEQGDSAMYLCASSLGQRYGYTFGSGTRLTVV.

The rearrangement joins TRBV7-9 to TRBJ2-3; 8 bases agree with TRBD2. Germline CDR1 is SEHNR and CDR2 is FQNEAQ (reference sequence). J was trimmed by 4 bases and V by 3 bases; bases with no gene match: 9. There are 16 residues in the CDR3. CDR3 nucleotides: TGTGCCAGCAGCTTGTACGTCGGGACTAGTCCAGATACGCAGTATTTT. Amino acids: CASSLYVGTSPDTQYF.

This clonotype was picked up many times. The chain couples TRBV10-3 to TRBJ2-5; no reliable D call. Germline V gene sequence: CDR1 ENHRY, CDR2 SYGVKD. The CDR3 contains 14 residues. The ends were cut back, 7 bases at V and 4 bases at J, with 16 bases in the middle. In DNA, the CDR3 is TGTGCCATCAAAGGGTTTGGGAAGGGAGAGACCCAGTACTTC. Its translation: CAIKGFGKGETQYF.